These T cell receptor beta chains were read from a single sample in a study of blood T cell repertoires in COVID-19. The data were produced by immunoSEQ multiplex PCR, yet TCRdb's version contains in-frame clones alone and is incomplete. The data show around 260,000 clones, 84% seen once. The sequenced material came from PBMCs or T cells enriched from blood (not recorded which). Every receptor here comes from a young man with acute COVID-19. CDR3s include the opening cysteine and the closing phenylalanine or tryptophan. The order of the fields is D gene, clone size, J gene, V gene, CDR3 protein, CDR3 DNA. A D gene is named only where the DNA matches it firmly. Rows may omit the clone size; those that give it use once, few, many or a size class.

TRBD1	.	TRBJ2-5	TRBV5-1	CASSLGTGAMQETQYF	TGTGCCAGCAGCTTGGGGACAGGGGCCATGCAAGAGACCCAGTACTTC
.	.	TRBJ1-3	TRBV9	CASSVGRGGNTIYF	TGTGCCAGCAGCGTAGGAAGGGGGGGAAACACCATATATTTT
TRBD1	once	TRBJ1-3	TRBV11-3	CASSLATGARNTIYF	TGTGCCAGCAGCTTAGCCACAGGGGCCCGAAACACCATATATTTT
.	.	TRBJ2-2	TRBV11-3	CASSLYGELFF	TGTGCCAGCAGCTTATACGGGGAGCTGTTTTTT
.	.	TRBJ1-4	TRBV5-1	CASKNRVQDEKLFF	TGCGCCAGTAAGAACAGGGTACAGGATGAAAAACTGTTTTTT
TRBD1	.	TRBJ1-1	TRBV11-3	CASSLGQGMRNTEAFF	TGTGCCAGCAGCTTAGGACAGGGGATGAGGAACACTGAAGCTTTCTTT
TRBD2	.	TRBJ2-1	TRBV9	CASSVAAGGDEQFF	TGTGCCAGCAGCGTAGCGGCGGGGGGGGATGAGCAGTTCTTC
.	once	TRBJ2-1	TRBV9	CASSVGPPSRSYNEQFF	TGTGCCAGCAGCGTAGGTCCCCCTAGCCGGTCCTACAATGAGCAGTTCTTC
.	.	TRBJ2-1	TRBV7-3	CASSSTGGNEQFF	TGTGCCAGCAGCTCGACAGGCGGAAATGAGCAGTTCTTC
TRBD1	.	TRBJ2-1	TRBV5-1	CASSLDRGHNEQFF	TGTGCCAGCAGCTTGGACAGGGGCCACAATGAGCAGTTCTTC
.	.	TRBJ1-2	TRBV10-2	CASSVLGGDYGYTF	TGCGCCAGCAGTGTCCTGGGGGGTGACTATGGCTACACCTTC
TRBD1	.	TRBJ2-5	TRBV10-3	CAIRRGQGFGETQYF	TGTGCCATCAGGAGGGGACAGGGGTTCGGAGAGACCCAGTACTTC
TRBD2	.	TRBJ2-3	TRBV28	CASSSSGGGDSQYF	TGTGCCAGCAGTTCGAGTGGCGGGGGGGATTCGCAGTATTTT
TRBD2	.	TRBJ2-3	TRBV3-1/TRBV3-2	CASSQVSGISDTQYF	TGTGCCAGCAGCCAAGTTAGCGGGATCTCAGATACGCAGTATTTT
.	.	TRBJ1-1	TRBV24-1	CATSDLSTGAFF	TGTGCCACCAGTGATTTAAGCACGGGAGCTTTCTTT